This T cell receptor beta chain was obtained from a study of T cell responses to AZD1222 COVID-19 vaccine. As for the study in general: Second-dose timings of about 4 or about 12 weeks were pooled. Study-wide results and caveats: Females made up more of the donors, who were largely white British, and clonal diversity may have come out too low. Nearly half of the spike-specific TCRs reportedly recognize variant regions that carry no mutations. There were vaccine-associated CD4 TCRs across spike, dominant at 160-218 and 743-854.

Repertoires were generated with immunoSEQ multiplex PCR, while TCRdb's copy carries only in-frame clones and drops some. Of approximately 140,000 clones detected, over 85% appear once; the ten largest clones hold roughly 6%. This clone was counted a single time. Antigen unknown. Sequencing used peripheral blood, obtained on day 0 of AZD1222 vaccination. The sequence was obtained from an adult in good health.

The CDR3 is CSGGSGNTIYF. In nucleotides, the CDR3 is TGCAGCGGGGGCTCTGGAAACACCATATATTTT. J is TRBJ1-3 and V is TRBV29-1; the D is unclear. Germline V lookup: CDR1 SQVTM, CDR2 ANQGSEA. CDR3 length: 11 amino acids. The germline V and J ends were trimmed by 7 bases and 0 bases, with 4 bases remaining between them.